Listed below are T cell receptor beta chains from one sample, sequenced in a study of blood T cell repertoires in COVID-19. Produced via immunoSEQ multiplex PCR; TCRdb's table is partial and in-frame only. The sample records more than 200,000 clones, roughly 86% being singletons. The sequencing input was PBMCs or T cells enriched from blood (not recorded which). These receptor sequences come from a woman between 50 and 59 years old who had recovered from COVID-19. The CDR3 runs from the conserved cysteine through the conserved F or W. A D gene is named only where the DNA matches it firmly. Not every row has a clone size; where given, it reads once, few, many or a size class.

>TRBJ2-1|TRBV19|NA|TRBD2
TGTGCCAGTAGTATAGTTGGGCTAGCGGGAGGCTATGAGCAGTTCTTC
CASSIVGLAGGYEQFF
>TRBJ1-1|TRBV27|NA|NA
TGTGCCAGCAGTTTATCTGGCAGGGAAATTGAAGCTTTCTTT
CASSLSGREIEAFF
>TRBJ2-3|TRBV7-2|once|NA
TGTGCCAGCAGCTTAGAAATAGCTAGCACAGATACGCAGTTTTTT
CASSLEIASTDTQFF
>TRBJ2-1|TRBV19|NA|TRBD2
TGTGCCAGTAGTATGTCTAGCGGGGGCTACAATGAGCAGTTCTTC
CASSMSSGGYNEQFF
>TRBJ2-2|TRBV27|NA|TRBD2
TGTGCCAGCAGGACTAGCGGGAGCCACGGGGAGCTGTTTTTT
CASRTSGSHGELFF
>TRBJ2-7|TRBV5-1|NA|TRBD1
TGCGCCAGCAGCTGGGACAGGGAGAGCGAGCAGTACTTC
CASSWDRESEQYF
>TRBJ2-2|TRBV5-1|NA|TRBD2
TGCGCCAGCAGCCGTACTAGCGTTTCGAACACCGGGGAGCTGTTTTTT
CASSRTSVSNTGELFF
>TRBJ2-3|TRBV7-8|NA|TRBD2
TGTGCCAGCAGCAAGACTAGCGGGACGACAGATACGCAGTATTTT
CASSKTSGTTDTQYF
>TRBJ2-3|TRBV11-3|NA|NA
TGTGCCAGCAGCTACGGGTCTTCTAGCACAGATACGCAGTATTTT
CASSYGSSSTDTQYF
>TRBJ1-1|TRBV10-3|NA|NA
TGTGCCAGCCGGGGACATCCGAACACTGAAGCTTTCTTT
CASRGHPNTEAFF
>TRBJ2-3|TRBV5-1|NA|TRBD2
TGCGCCAGCAGCTCGGGACTAGGGACAGATACGCAGTATTTT
CASSSGLGTDTQYF
>TRBJ2-3|TRBV7-8|NA|NA
TGTGCCAGCAGCCCCGGGGGAGATACGCAGTATTTT
CASSPGGDTQYF
>TRBJ2-1|TRBV27|NA|NA
TGTGCCAGCAGTTCCATTGGGGCGGACAATGAGCAGTTCTTC
CASSSIGADNEQFF
>TRBJ2-1|TRBV28|NA|TRBD1
TGTGCCAGCAGCGCCCGGGACAGGGTTTTGGGCAATGAGCAGTTCTTC
CASSARDRVLGNEQFF
>TRBJ2-1|TRBV5-1|NA|TRBD1
TGCGCCAGCAGCTATCAGGGGGACAGGGCCAATGAGCAGTTCTTC
CASSYQGDRANEQFF
>TRBJ1-2|TRBV5-5|NA|NA
TGTGCCAGCAGCCCGGACAGAAACTATGGCTACACCTTC
CASSPDRNYGYTF
>TRBJ1-4|TRBV7-9|NA|TRBD1
TGTGCCAGCAGCATTACTGACAGGGGCTGGGAAAAACTGTTTTTT
CASSITDRGWEKLFF
>TRBJ2-1|TRBV2|NA|TRBD2
TGTGCCAGCAGTGAATTTGCGGGAGGTTCTGATGAGCAGTTCTTC
CASSEFAGGSDEQFF